This T cell receptor (beta chain) derives from a study of cytomegalovirus exposure and HLA in healthy donors. Study information: A preliminary data release comprised tens of millions of unique TCRs obtained from HLA-typed donors. For the approximately 390 genotyped donors, about 81% fell within the Caucasian-associated ancestry cluster.

Regarding this clone: Its antigen is undetermined.

The CDR3 covers 17 residues. Germline trimming cut 3 bases from V and 0 bases from J; bases unmatched to any gene: 5. Germline V gene lookup returns CDR1 KGHSH and CDR2 LQKENI. Study findings and constraints: The authors listed some 150 TCR beta chains as cytomegalovirus-associated.

The study ran its PCR with 60 Vbeta and 13 Jbeta primers. In the authors' methods: A later analysis tallied 80 million or so unique TCR beta chains, roughly 11 million of them shared. The data were produced by immunoSEQ multiplex PCR, yet TCRdb's version contains in-frame clones alone and is incomplete. For V, J and clone size, that table is used; D and trimming come from the DNA. The sample lists some 170,000 clones; about 80% were seen once. Sequenced input: PBMCs. V and J are TRBV18 and TRBJ2-7; TRBD2 agrees at 13 bases. The sequence derives from a woman aged 50 to 60 in good health and CMV-seronegative. The CDR3 is CASSPGTSGTFSYEQYF. CDR3 in DNA: TGTGCCAGCTCACCTGGGACTAGCGGGACCTTCTCCTACGAGCAGTACTTC. Using reference TRBV18 and TRBJ2-7 for the parts outside the CDR3, the full variable domain is NAGVMQNPRHLVRRRGQEARLRCSPMKGHSHVYWYRQLPEEGLKFMVYLQKENIIDESGMPKERFSAEFPKEGPSILRIQQVVRGDSAAYFCASSPGTSGTFSYEQYFGPGTRLTVT.